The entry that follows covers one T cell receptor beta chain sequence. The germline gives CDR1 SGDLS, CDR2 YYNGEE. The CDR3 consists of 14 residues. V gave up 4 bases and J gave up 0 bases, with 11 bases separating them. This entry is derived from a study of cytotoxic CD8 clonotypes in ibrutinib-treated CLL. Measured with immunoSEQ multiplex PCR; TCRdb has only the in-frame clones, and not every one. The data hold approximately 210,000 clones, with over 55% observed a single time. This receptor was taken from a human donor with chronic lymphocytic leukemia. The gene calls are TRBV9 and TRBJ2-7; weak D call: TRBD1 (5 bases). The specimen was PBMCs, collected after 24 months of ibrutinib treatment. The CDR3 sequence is CASSTDSFSYEQYF. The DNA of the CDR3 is TGTGCCAGCAGCACAGACAGTTTCTCCTACGAGCAGTACTTC. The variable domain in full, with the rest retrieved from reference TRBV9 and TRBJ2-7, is DSGVTQTPKHLITATGQRVTLRCSPRSGDLSVYWYQQSLDQGLQFLIQYYNGEERAKGNILERFSAQQFPDLHSELNLSSLELGDSALYFCASSTDSFSYEQYFGPGTRLTVT.